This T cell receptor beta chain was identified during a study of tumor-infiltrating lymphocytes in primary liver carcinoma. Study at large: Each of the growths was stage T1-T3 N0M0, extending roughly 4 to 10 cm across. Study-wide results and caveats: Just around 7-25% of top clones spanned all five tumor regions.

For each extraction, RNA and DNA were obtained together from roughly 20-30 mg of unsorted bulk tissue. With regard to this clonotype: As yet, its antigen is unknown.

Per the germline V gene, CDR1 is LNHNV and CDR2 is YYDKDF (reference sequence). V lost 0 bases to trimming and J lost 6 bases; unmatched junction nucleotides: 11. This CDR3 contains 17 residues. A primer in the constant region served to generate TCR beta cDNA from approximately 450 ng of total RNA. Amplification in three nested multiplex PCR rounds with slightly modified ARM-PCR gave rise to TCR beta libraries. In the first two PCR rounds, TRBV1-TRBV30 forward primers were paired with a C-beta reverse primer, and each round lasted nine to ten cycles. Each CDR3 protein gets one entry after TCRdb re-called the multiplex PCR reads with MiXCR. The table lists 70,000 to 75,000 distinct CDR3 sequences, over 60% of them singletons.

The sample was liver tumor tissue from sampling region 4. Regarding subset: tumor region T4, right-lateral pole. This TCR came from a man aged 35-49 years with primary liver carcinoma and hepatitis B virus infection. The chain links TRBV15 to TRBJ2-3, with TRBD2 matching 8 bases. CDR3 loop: CATSRDRPAGVSDTQYF. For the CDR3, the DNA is TGTGCCACCAGCAGAGATCGACCAGCGGGAGTCTCTGATACGCAGTATTTT.